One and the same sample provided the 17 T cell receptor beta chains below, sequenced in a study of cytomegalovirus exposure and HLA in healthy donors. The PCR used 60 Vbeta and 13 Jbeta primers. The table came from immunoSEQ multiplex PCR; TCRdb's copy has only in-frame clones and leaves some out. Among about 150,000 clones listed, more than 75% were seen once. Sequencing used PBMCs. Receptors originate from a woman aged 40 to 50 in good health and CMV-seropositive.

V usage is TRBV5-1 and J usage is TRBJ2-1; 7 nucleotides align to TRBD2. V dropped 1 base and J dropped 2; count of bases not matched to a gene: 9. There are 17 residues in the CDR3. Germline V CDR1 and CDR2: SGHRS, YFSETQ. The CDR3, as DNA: TGCGCCAGCAGCTTGTTGTCGGGAGGAGGCCCCTACAATGAGCAGTTCTTC. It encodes CASSLLSGGGPYNEQFF.

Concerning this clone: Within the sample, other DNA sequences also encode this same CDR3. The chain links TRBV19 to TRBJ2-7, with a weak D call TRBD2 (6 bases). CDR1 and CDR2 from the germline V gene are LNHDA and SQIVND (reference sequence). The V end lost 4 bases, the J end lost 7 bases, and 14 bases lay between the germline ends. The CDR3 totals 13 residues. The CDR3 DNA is TGTGCCAGTAGTAGTACCCAGGGAGGAGAGCAGTACTTC. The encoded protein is CASSSTQGGEQYF.

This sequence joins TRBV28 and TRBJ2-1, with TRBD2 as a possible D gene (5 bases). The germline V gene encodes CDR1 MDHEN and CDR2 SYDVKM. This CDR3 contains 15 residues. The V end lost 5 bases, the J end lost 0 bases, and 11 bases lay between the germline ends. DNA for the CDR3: TGTGCCAGCAGTCGCCAGCGGCCCTCCTACAATGAGCAGTTCTTC. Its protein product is CASSRQRPSYNEQFF.

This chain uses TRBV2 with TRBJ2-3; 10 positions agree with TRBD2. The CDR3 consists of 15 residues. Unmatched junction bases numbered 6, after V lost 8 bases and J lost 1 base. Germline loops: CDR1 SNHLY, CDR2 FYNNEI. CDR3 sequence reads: CASSSGSPRTDTQYF. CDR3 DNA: TGTGCCAGCTCTAGCGGGAGCCCCCGCACAGATACGCAGTATTTT.

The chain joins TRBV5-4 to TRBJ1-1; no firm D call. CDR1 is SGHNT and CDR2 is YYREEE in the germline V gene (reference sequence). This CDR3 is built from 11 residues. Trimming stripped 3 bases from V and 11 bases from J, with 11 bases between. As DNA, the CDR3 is TGTGCCAGCAGCTCCGAGGTGAAGGCTTTCTTT. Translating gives CASSSEVKAFF.

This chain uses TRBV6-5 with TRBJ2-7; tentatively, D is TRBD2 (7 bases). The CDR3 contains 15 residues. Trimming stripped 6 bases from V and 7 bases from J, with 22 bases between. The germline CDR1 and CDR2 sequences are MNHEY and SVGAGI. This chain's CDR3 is CASSPSWGGAREQYF. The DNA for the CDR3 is TGTGCCAGCAGCCCCAGTTGGGGGGGGGCACGGGAGCAGTACTTC.

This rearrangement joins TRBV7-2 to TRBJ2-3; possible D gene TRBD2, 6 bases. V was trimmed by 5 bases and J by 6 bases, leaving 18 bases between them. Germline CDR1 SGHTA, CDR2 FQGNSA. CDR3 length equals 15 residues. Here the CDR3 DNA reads TGTGCCAGCAGCCCCCTAAAGAGCGGGTTCGATACGCAGTATTTT. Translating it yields CASSPLKSGFDTQYF.

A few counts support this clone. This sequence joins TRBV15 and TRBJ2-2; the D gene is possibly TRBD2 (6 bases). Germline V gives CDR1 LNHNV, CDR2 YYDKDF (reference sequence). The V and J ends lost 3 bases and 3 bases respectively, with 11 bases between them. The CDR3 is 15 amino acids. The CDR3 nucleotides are TGTGCCACCAGCAGCTCGCTAGCGTACACCGGGGAGCTGTTTTTT. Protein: CATSSSLAYTGELFF.

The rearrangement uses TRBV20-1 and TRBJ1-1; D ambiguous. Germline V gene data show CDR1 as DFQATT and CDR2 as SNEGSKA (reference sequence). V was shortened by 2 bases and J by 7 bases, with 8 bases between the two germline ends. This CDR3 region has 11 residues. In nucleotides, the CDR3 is TGCAGTGCTAGAAGCAGCGTTGAAGCTTTCTTT. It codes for CSARSSVEAFF.

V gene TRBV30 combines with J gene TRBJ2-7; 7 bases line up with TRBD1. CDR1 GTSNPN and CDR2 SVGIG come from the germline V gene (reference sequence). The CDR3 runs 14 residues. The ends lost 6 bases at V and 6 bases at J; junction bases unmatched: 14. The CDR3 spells CACTRQGPGGEQYF. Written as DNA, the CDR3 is TGTGCCTGTACAAGACAGGGCCCTGGGGGCGAGCAGTACTTC.

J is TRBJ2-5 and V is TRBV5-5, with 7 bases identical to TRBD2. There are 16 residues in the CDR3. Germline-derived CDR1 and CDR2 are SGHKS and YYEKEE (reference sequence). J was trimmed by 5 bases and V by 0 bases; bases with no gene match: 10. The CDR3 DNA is TGTGCCAGCAGCTTGGCCGTTCAGGGAGGGTTTGAGACCCAGTACTTC. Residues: CASSLAVQGGFETQYF.

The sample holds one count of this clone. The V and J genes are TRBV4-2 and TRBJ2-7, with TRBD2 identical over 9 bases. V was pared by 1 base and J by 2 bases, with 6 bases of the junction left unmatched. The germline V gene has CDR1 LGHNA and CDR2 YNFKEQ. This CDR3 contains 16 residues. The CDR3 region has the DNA TGTGCCAGCAGCCAAGGTCCAGCGGGAGGAACCTACGAGCAGTACTTC. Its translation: CASSQGPAGGTYEQYF.

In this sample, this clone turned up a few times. The CDR3 loop reads CASSPLGGRIGLAGVEQFF. CDR3 nucleotides: TGTGCCAGCAGCCCCTTGGGGGGGCGGATCGGACTAGCGGGAGTAGAGCAGTTCTTC. The chain has TRBV7-2 and TRBJ2-1; 13 bases align to TRBD2. Germline V lookup: CDR1 SGHTA, CDR2 FQGNSA. V lost 5 bases to trimming and J lost 10 bases; unmatched junction nucleotides: 20. CDR3 length: 19 residues.

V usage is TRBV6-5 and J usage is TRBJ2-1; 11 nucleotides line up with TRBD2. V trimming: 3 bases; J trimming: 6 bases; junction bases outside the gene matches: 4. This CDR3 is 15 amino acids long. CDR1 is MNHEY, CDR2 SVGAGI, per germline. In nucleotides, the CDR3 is TGTGCCAGCAGTTATCTAGCGGGAGGACCCAATGAGCAGTTCTTC. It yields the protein CASSYLAGGPNEQFF.

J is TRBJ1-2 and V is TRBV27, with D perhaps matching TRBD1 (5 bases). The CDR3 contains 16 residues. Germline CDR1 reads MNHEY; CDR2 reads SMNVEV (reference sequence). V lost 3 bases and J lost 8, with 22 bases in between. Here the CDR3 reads CASSFLSAGRGKGYTF. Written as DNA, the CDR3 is TGTGCCAGCAGTTTTCTCTCGGCAGGGCGGGGAAAAGGCTACACCTTC.

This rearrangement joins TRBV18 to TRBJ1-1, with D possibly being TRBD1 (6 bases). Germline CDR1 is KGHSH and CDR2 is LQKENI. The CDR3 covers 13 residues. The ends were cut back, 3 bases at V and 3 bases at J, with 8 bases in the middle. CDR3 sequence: CASSPKGDTEAFF. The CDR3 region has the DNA TGTGCCAGCTCACCCAAGGGGGACACTGAAGCTTTCTTT. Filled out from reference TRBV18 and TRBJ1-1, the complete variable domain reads NAGVMQNPRHLVRRRGQEARLRCSPMKGHSHVYWYRQLPEEGLKFMVYLQKENIIDESGMPKERFSAEFPKEGPSILRIQQVVRGDSAAYFCASSPKGDTEAFFGQGTRLTVV.

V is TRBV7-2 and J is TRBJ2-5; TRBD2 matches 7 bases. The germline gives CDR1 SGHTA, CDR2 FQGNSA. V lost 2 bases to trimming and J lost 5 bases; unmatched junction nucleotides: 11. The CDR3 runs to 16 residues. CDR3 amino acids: CASSLTQGGRGETQYF. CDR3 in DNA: TGTGCCAGCAGCTTAACCCAGGGAGGGAGAGGCGAGACCCAGTACTTC. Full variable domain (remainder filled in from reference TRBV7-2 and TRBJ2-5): GAGVSQSPSNKVTEKGKDVELRCDPISGHTALYWYRQSLGQGLEFLIYFQGNSAPDKSGLPSDRFSAERTGGSVSTLTIQRTQQEDSAVYLCASSLTQGGRGETQYFGPGTRLLVL.